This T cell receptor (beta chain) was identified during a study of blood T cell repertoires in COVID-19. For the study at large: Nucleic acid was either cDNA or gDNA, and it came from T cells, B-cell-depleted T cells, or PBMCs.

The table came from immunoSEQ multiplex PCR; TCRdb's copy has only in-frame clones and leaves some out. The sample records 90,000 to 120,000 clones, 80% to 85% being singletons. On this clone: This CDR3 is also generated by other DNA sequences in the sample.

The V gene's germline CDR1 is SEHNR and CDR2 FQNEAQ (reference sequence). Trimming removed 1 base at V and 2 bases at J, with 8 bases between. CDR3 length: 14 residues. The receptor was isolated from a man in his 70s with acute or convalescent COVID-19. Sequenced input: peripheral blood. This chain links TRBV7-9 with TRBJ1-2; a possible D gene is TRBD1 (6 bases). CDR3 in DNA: TGTGCCAGCAGCTTAGACAGGGTCAACTATGGCTACACCTTC. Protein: CASSLDRVNYGYTF.